This T cell receptor beta chain emerged from a study of long-term antiretroviral therapy in people with HIV. After removal of 2 bases from V and 4 bases from J, the junction contained 17 bases not matched to a gene. The germline V gene has CDR1 SGHRS and CDR2 YFSETQ. CDR3 length: 18 amino acids. At survey level, the immunoSEQ assay was run in its v3.0 version. Repertoires were generated with immunoSEQ multiplex PCR, while TCRdb's copy carries only in-frame clones and drops some. Among tens of thousands of clones listed, 86% were seen once. Source: unsorted PBMCs, taken 0.1 years before starting antiretroviral therapy. The TCR sequence derives from a woman in her 50s with HIV. The chain is built from TRBV5-1 and TRBJ1-1; 7 nucleotides agree with TRBD1. CDR3 nucleotides: TGCGCCAGCAGCTTCAGGGGACAGTATAGTCTTCGGGGCACTGAAGCTTTCTTT. Amino acids: CASSFRGQYSLRGTEAFF.